A selection of T cell receptor beta chains follows, all from one sample in a study of identical twins. TCRdb passed the 5' RACE reads through MiXCR, listing each CDR3 protein once. The sample has about 530,000 distinct CDR3 sequences, approximately 16% seen once. This same sample was also taken into another study, of yellow fever vaccine responses in identical twins.

The material sequenced was CD4+ T cells sorted from blood. Receptors were obtained from a woman aged 18-29 years in good health. Both conserved end residues are part of each CDR3. The order of the fields is V gene, D gene, J gene, clone size, CDR3 DNA, CDR3 protein. D genes are given only for firm matches. A clone size is listed for some rows: how often the clone was seen (once, few, many), or a class if it is expanded.

V gene: TRBV11-2
D gene: TRBD1
J gene: TRBJ2-1
clone size: many
CDR3 DNA: TGTGCCAGCAGCTTCGGACAGGCCTCCTACAATGAGCAGTTCTTC
CDR3 protein: CASSFGQASYNEQFF

V gene: TRBV18
D gene: TRBD2
J gene: TRBJ2-4
clone size: few
CDR3 DNA: TGTGCCAGCTCACCGGATAGCGGGGACGGCATTCAGTACTTC
CDR3 protein: CASSPDSGDGIQYF

V gene: TRBV7-8
D gene: -
J gene: TRBJ2-7
clone size: few
CDR3 DNA: TGTGCCAGCAGCCCCCGGAGAGGGGCCACCTACGAGCAGTACTTC
CDR3 protein: CASSPRRGATYEQYF

V gene: TRBV27
D gene: -
J gene: TRBJ2-6
clone size: few
CDR3 DNA: TGTGCCAGCAGTTTAAGGGGGGCTGGTGGGGCCAACGTCCTGACTTTC
CDR3 protein: CASSLRGAGGANVLTF

V gene: TRBV20-1
D gene: -
J gene: TRBJ2-5
clone size: -
CDR3 DNA: TGCAGTGCTATTCGTCGTTTTAGCGCTGGGGAGACCCAGTACTTC
CDR3 protein: CSAIRRFSAGETQYF

V gene: TRBV12-3/TRBV12-4
D gene: -
J gene: TRBJ1-6
clone size: many
CDR3 DNA: TGTGCCAGCAGCGCTACCTCCTGGGATTCACCCCTCCACTTT
CDR3 protein: CASSATSWDSPLHF

V gene: TRBV20-1
D gene: TRBD1
J gene: TRBJ1-5
clone size: -
CDR3 DNA: TGCAGTGCTGGGGACAGTTATAGCAATCAGCCCCAGCATTTT
CDR3 protein: CSAGDSYSNQPQHF

V gene: TRBV11-2
D gene: TRBD2
J gene: TRBJ2-3
clone size: -
CDR3 DNA: TGTGCCAGCAGCTTAGCTTTAGCGGGGGGGCCCGGTACGCAGTATTTT
CDR3 protein: CASSLALAGGPGTQYF

V gene: TRBV5-1
D gene: TRBD2
J gene: TRBJ2-1
clone size: -
CDR3 DNA: TGCGCCAGCAGCCCGGCCGGAGTAGCGGGTAGCTCCTACAATGAGCAGTTCTTC
CDR3 protein: CASSPAGVAGSSYNEQFF

V gene: TRBV12-3/TRBV12-4
D gene: TRBD2
J gene: TRBJ2-7
clone size: -
CDR3 DNA: TGTGCCAGCAGTGCCGGACTAGCCTCCTACGAGCAGTACTTC
CDR3 protein: CASSAGLASYEQYF

V gene: TRBV20-1
D gene: TRBD1
J gene: TRBJ2-7
clone size: -
CDR3 DNA: TGCAGTGCCGCGCCAGGGACAGGGGCTAGGGAGCAGTACTTC
CDR3 protein: CSAAPGTGAREQYF

V gene: TRBV20-1
D gene: TRBD2
J gene: TRBJ2-1
clone size: -
CDR3 DNA: TGCAGTGCTAGAGTAGGTAGCGGGAGAATGAATGAGCAGTTCTTC
CDR3 protein: CSARVGSGRMNEQFF

V gene: TRBV12-3/TRBV12-4
D gene: TRBD1
J gene: TRBJ2-3
clone size: few
CDR3 DNA: TGTGCCAGCAGTTTTTTGGGTAGGGGGCTAGGCACAGATACGCAGTATTTT
CDR3 protein: CASSFLGRGLGTDTQYF

V gene: TRBV12-3/TRBV12-4
D gene: TRBD1
J gene: TRBJ2-7
clone size: few
CDR3 DNA: TGTGCCAGCAGACGCGGACAGGGGCTCAACGAGCAGTACTTC
CDR3 protein: CASRRGQGLNEQYF

V gene: TRBV2
D gene: -
J gene: TRBJ1-5
clone size: few
CDR3 DNA: TGTGCCAGCAGTGGATCGGCGGGCAATCAGCCCCAGCATTTT
CDR3 protein: CASSGSAGNQPQHF

V gene: TRBV12-3/TRBV12-4
D gene: -
J gene: TRBJ1-5
clone size: few
CDR3 DNA: TGTGCCAGCAGACCCAATCGGGGCAACGGGATCAATCAGCCCCAGCATTTT
CDR3 protein: CASRPNRGNGINQPQHF

V gene: TRBV3-1
D gene: -
J gene: TRBJ2-1
clone size: -
CDR3 DNA: TGTGCCAGCAGCCAAATCAGGGGTGGTGAGCAGTTCTTC
CDR3 protein: CASSQIRGGEQFF

V gene: TRBV20-1
D gene: TRBD2
J gene: TRBJ2-3
clone size: -
CDR3 DNA: TGCAGTGCTATTGCGGGAGCGTCAGATACGCAGTATTTT
CDR3 protein: CSAIAGASDTQYF